Each of the 30 T cell receptor beta chains below was sequenced from the same sample in a study of beta chain features in type 1 diabetes. Isolated RNA was reverse transcribed in full, so expressed TCRB transcripts were sequenced. The table came from immunoSEQ multiplex PCR; TCRdb's copy has only in-frame clones and leaves some out. The data contain about 220,000 clones, 11% of them singletons. Sequences were obtained from central memory CD4+ T cells from blood. These TCRs come from a young man in good health.

This clone was counted between two and nine times. CDR3 amino acids: CASSLLAGISYEQYF. The CDR3 DNA reads as TGTGCCAGCAGCTTATTAGCGGGGATTTCCTACGAGCAGTACTTC. The V call is TRBV11-2, the J call TRBJ2-7, with 8 nucleotides matching TRBD2. V shed 2 bases, J shed 1 base, and the junction held 4 bases outside the gene matches. The CDR3 spans 15 residues. Germline CDR1 and CDR2: SGHAT and FQNNGV.

In this sample, this clone turned up a few times. The chain uses TRBV7-2 and TRBJ2-7, with D tentatively TRBD1 (6 bases). The length of the CDR3 is 14 residues. Germline lookup yields CDR1 SGHTA and CDR2 FQGNSA. Deletions cut 7 bases from V and 3 bases from J, with 16 bases between. The DNA of the CDR3 is TGTGCCAGCACCGCGGTGGGACAAAACTACGAGCAGTACTTC. Its translation is CASTAVGQNYEQYF.

This clone was found many times. The chain couples TRBV2 to TRBJ2-4, with D perhaps matching TRBD1 (6 bases). V dropped 1 base and J dropped 0 bases, with 13 bases sitting between them. The CDR3 is 17 amino acids. Per the germline V gene, CDR1 is SNHLY and CDR2 is FYNNEI. CDR3 region: CASSEGTGRIAKNIQYF. The CDR3 DNA follows: TGTGCCAGCAGTGAAGGTACAGGGCGGATAGCCAAAAACATTCAGTACTTC.

The chain joins TRBV11-2 to TRBJ2-1; a possible D gene is TRBD2 (5 bases). Per germline, CDR1 SGHAT and CDR2 FQNNGV. This CDR3 contains 14 residues. The V end was cut by 5 bases, the J end by 6 bases, with 14 bases between. The CDR3 loop reads CASSGDGLANEQFF. CDR3 in DNA: TGTGCCAGCAGCGGCGATGGGCTAGCCAATGAGCAGTTCTTC.

This clone was seen only a few times. The V call is TRBV29-1, the J call TRBJ2-2, with 8 bases identical to TRBD2. With V trimmed by 7 bases and J by 0 bases, 7 bases remained unmatched. In germline, CDR1 is SQVTM, CDR2 ANQGSEA. The CDR3 is made up of 15 amino acids. The CDR3 sequence: CSARTSSANTGELFF. The CDR3, as DNA: TGCAGCGCCCGGACTAGCTCTGCGAACACCGGGGAGCTGTTTTTT.

This clone was counted ten times or more. This chain connects TRBV30 to TRBJ2-3, with TRBD2 matching 12 bases. The length of the CDR3 is 16 residues. Trimming removed 4 bases from V and 0 bases from J; junction bases left unmatched: 5. Germline V gene sequence: CDR1 GTSNPN, CDR2 SVGIG (reference sequence). As DNA, the CDR3 is TGTGCCTGGACCCTAGCGGGAGGGTTAAGCACAGATACGCAGTATTTT. Protein sequence: CAWTLAGGLSTDTQYF. Using reference TRBV30 and TRBJ2-3 for the parts outside the CDR3, the full variable domain is SQTIHQWPATLVQPVGSPLSLECTVEGTSNPNLYWYRQAAGRGLQLLFYSVGIGQISSEVPQNLSASRPQDRQFILSSKKLLLSDSGFYLCAWTLAGGLSTDTQYFGPGTRLTVL.

This clone was seen a few times. CDR3 loop: CAWSVAGSTDTQYF. The CDR3, as DNA: TGTGCCTGGAGTGTAGCGGGGAGCACAGATACGCAGTATTTT. The chain recombines TRBV30 with TRBJ2-3; 7 bases align to TRBD2. Germline V gene sequence: CDR1 GTSNPN, CDR2 SVGIG (reference sequence). The CDR3 consists of 14 residues. Trimming cost V 0 bases and J 0 bases; bases outside gene matches: 0.

This clone was seen ten or more times. The CDR3 here is CSVEPWNTEAFF. In nucleotides, the CDR3 is TGCAGCGTTGAACCGTGGAACACTGAAGCTTTCTTT. This chain links TRBV29-1 with TRBJ1-1; no clear D. The ends were cut back, 2 bases at V and 1 base at J, with 5 bases in the middle. From germline, CDR1 is SQVTM and CDR2 ANQGSEA. This CDR3 contains 12 residues.

At least ten counts were recorded for this clone. The chain carries TRBV27 and TRBJ2-7; 7 nucleotides align to TRBD2. V lost 4 bases and J lost 3; bases outside the gene matches: 12. CDR1 MNHEY and CDR2 SMNVEV come from the germline V gene (reference sequence). The CDR3 is made up of 16 amino acids. This CDR3 is CASSYKSPGLNYEQYF. CDR3 coding DNA: TGTGCCAGCAGTTATAAAAGCCCGGGACTAAACTACGAGCAGTACTTC.

CDR3 nucleotide sequence: TGTGCCTGGAGTGTAGGGGGTCCTGGCTACACCTTC. Translating gives CAWSVGGPGYTF. The chain couples TRBV30 to TRBJ1-2, with a weak D call TRBD1 (6 bases). The CDR3 is made up of 12 amino acids. Germline V gene lookup returns CDR1 GTSNPN and CDR2 SVGIG (reference sequence). Trimming took 0 bases from V and 7 from J, leaving 9 bases between them. The full variable domain, completed using reference TRBV30 and TRBJ1-2, is SQTIHQWPATLVQPVGSPLSLECTVEGTSNPNLYWYRQAAGRGLQLLFYSVGIGQISSEVPQNLSASRPQDRQFILSSKKLLLSDSGFYLCAWSVGGPGYTFGSGTRLTVV.

Note on this clone: This specimen includes other DNA sequences encoding the same CDR3. The chain links TRBV29-1 to TRBJ2-2; TRBD2 matches at 10 bases. Looked up from germline, CDR1 is SQVTM and CDR2 is ANQGSEA. This CDR3 has 14 amino acids. V was clipped by 5 bases and J by 2 bases; unmatched bases: 2. CDR3 sequence reads: CSVRTSGNTGELFF. DNA for the CDR3: TGCAGCGTTAGGACTAGCGGCAACACCGGGGAGCTGTTTTTT.

This clone occurred a few times. J is TRBJ2-6 and V is TRBV7-2, with D maybe TRBD1 (5 bases). V dropped 3 bases and J dropped 5 bases, with 11 bases sitting between them. The CDR3 is 15 residues long. CDR1 SGHTA and CDR2 FQGNSA come from the germline V gene. The DNA of the CDR3 is TGTGCCAGCAGCTTTCCTCCAGGGAGGGCCAACGTCCTGACTTTC. This sequence encodes CASSFPPGRANVLTF.

J is TRBJ2-1 and V is TRBV19, with D perhaps matching TRBD1 or TRBD2 (5 bases each). Germline V lookup: CDR1 LNHDA, CDR2 SQIVND (reference sequence). The V gene lost 4 bases and the J gene lost 5 bases, with 18 bases spanning the gap. This CDR3 has 16 residues. CDR3 residues: CASSNMGRGLNNEQFF. CDR3 nucleotides: TGTGCCAGTAGTAATATGGGTCGGGGCCTTAACAATGAGCAGTTCTTC.

In regard to this clone: One junction end does not reproduce the germline sequence, and a read error may be involved. The CDR3 DNA sequence: TGTGCCGGGAGGCCCGGGGGTGGCTACACCTTC. Translation: CAGRPGGGYTF. This chain connects TRBV30 to TRBJ1-2; possibly TRBD1 for D (5 bases). Germline V gene data show CDR1 as GTSNPN and CDR2 as SVGIG (reference sequence). The CDR3 loop spans 11 amino acids. The full variable domain, rest sourced from reference TRBV30 and TRBJ1-2, is SQTIHQWPATLVQPVGSPLSLECTVEGTSNPNLYWYRQAAGRGLQLLFYSVGIGQISSEVPQNLSASRPQDRQFILSSKKLLLSDSGFYLCAGRPGGGYTFGSGTRLTVV.

This clone was observed a few times. The chain joins TRBV5-1 to TRBJ2-2; 7 bases are a match to TRBD2. Germline loops: CDR1 SGHRS, CDR2 YFSETQ. Losses at the gene ends were 3 bases for V and 3 bases for J; bases not matched to a gene: 5. This CDR3 region has 15 residues. The CDR3 bases are TGCGCCAGCAGCTCCGCCCTAGCGGACACCGGGGAGCTGTTTTTT. Encoded protein: CASSSALADTGELFF.

V is TRBV29-1 and J is TRBJ2-2, with D possibly matching TRBD1 (5 bases). V lost 7 bases, J lost 3 bases, and 18 bases lay in between. The germline V gene has CDR1 SQVTM and CDR2 ANQGSEA. The CDR3 has 15 amino acids. The CDR3 reads CSAQGRQGDTGELFF. The CDR3 coding sequence is TGCAGCGCCCAAGGAAGGCAGGGCGACACCGGGGAGCTGTTTTTT.

V is TRBV29-1 and J is TRBJ2-1, with TRBD2 matching over 10 bases. The CDR3 has 16 amino acids. V lost 3 bases to trimming and J lost 2 bases; unmatched junction nucleotides: 7. Germline CDR1 SQVTM, CDR2 ANQGSEA. CDR3 loop: CSVDPPSGSPYNEQFF. CDR3 nucleotides: TGCAGCGTTGATCCGCCTAGCGGGAGCCCCTACAATGAGCAGTTCTTC.

This clone was detected many times. The rearrangement links TRBV9 to TRBJ1-1; D unclear. Germline V gene lookup returns CDR1 SGDLS and CDR2 YYNGEE. V was trimmed by 0 bases and J by 0 bases, leaving 3 bases between them. The CDR3 is 13 residues long. This chain's CDR3 is CASSVEVNTEAFF. Here the CDR3 DNA reads TGTGCCAGCAGCGTAGAAGTGAACACTGAAGCTTTCTTT.

This clone was observed a few times. The chain has TRBV25-1 and TRBJ2-7; D is unresolved. The V end was cut by 4 bases, the J end by 6 bases, with 10 bases between. Per the germline V gene, CDR1 is MGHDK and CDR2 is SYGVNS. The CDR3 runs to 12 residues. For the CDR3, the DNA is TGTGCCAGCAGTGGGCAACCATTCGAGCAGTACTTC. Protein sequence: CASSGQPFEQYF.

The genes are TRBV29-1 and TRBJ1-4; TRBD1 aligns across 7 bases. The CDR3 is made up of 12 amino acids. The V gene's germline CDR1 is SQVTM and CDR2 ANQGSEA. Trimming removed 7 bases from V and 3 bases from J; junction bases left unmatched: 2. The chain's CDR3 is CSAGTANEKLFF. DNA for the CDR3: TGCAGCGCCGGGACAGCTAATGAAAAACTGTTTTTT.

This clone was seen only a few times. This likely came from a read error, as a far larger clone is one base away. The same CDR3 is also encoded by other DNA sequences in this sample. V is TRBV29-1 and J is TRBJ2-7; D is tentatively TRBD1 or TRBD2 (5 bases each). Trimming left V 6 bases short and J 3 bases short, with 12 bases between. The CDR3 extends over 12 amino acids. Germline-derived CDR1 and CDR2 are SQVTM and ANQGSEA. In DNA, the CDR3 is TGCAGCGTGGGAGACAGCCTCTACGAGCAGTACTTC. This translates into CSVGDSLYEQYF.

This clone appeared a few times. The junction shows a germline mismatch at one end, possibly a read error. The rearrangement links TRBV7-7 to TRBJ2-1; 7 nucleotides match TRBD2. Germline assignment: CDR1 SSHAT and CDR2 FNYEAQ (reference sequence). This CDR3 contains 15 residues. CDR3 DNA sequence: TGTGCTAGCAGCTTAGCTCGCGGGAGTCACAATGAGCAGTTCTTC. Encoded protein: CASSLARGSHNEQFF.

V gene TRBV11-2 combines with J gene TRBJ2-3; D not resolved. The V end was cut by 0 bases, the J end by 7 bases, with 8 bases between. The CDR3 length is 13 residues. CDR1 is SGHAT, CDR2 FQNNGV, per germline. DNA of the CDR3: TGTGCCAGCAGCTTAGAGTTCCGGAATACGCAGTATTTT. Amino acids: CASSLEFRNTQYF.

This clone was seen at least ten times. This chain links TRBV10-3 with TRBJ2-3; D uncertain. CDR3 length: 13 amino acids. Germline V CDR1 and CDR2: ENHRY, SYGVKD. V shed 2 bases and J shed 2 bases, with 5 bases lying between them. CDR3 in amino acids: CAISEATTDTQYF. In DNA, the CDR3 is TGTGCCATCAGTGAGGCCACCACAGATACGCAGTATTTT.

About this clone: A clone one base away is much larger, so this may be a read error. J is TRBJ2-7 and V is TRBV28, with D perhaps TRBD2 (7 bases). The CDR3 is made up of 16 amino acids. Trimming shortened V by 6 bases and J by 1 base, and 19 bases separated the two germline ends. The germline V gene encodes CDR1 MDHEN and CDR2 SYDVKM. The CDR3 sequence is CASRPGGEGASYEQYF. For the CDR3, the DNA is TGTGCCAGCAGGCCGGGGGGCGAAGGAGCTTCCTACGAGCAGTACTTC.

This clone was detected only a few times. The chain recombines TRBV10-3 with TRBJ2-7; the match to TRBD2 covers 7 bases. V lost 6 bases, J lost 0 bases, and 2 bases stayed unmatched. This CDR3 contains 13 residues. Per the germline V gene, CDR1 is ENHRY and CDR2 is SYGVKD. CDR3 in amino acids: CAIRGTTSYEQYF. As DNA, the CDR3 is TGTGCCATCAGGGGGACTACCTCCTACGAGCAGTACTTC.

This rearrangement joins TRBV21-1 to TRBJ1-5; the table calls TRBD1, which could not be checked here. TRBV21-1 is flagged as a pseudogene. This CDR3 contains 15 residues. The CDR3 coding sequence is TGTGCCAGCAGCGGGACAGGGAACGGCAATCAGCCCCAGCATTTT. This gives the protein CASSGTGNGNQPQHF.

This clone was found many times. The V call is TRBV7-2, the J call TRBJ2-4, with 9 bases that match TRBD1. The CDR3 contains 15 residues. Trimming cost V 7 bases and J 7 bases; bases outside gene matches: 11. Germline V CDR1 and CDR2: SGHTA, FQGNSA. CDR3 sequence reads: CASTPPQGARNIQYF. The CDR3 bases are TGTGCCAGCACCCCCCCACAGGGGGCCAGGAACATTCAGTACTTC.

This clone occurred a few times. V usage is TRBV4-1 and J usage is TRBJ2-7, with 11 bases that match TRBD2. The CDR3 has 15 amino acids. The J segment lost 6 bases and the V segment lost 5 bases, leaving 9 bases of the junction unmatched. Germline CDR1 and CDR2: MGHRA and YSYEKL. CDR3 region: CASSSRLAGTGEQYF. CDR3 in DNA: TGCGCCAGCAGCTCCCGACTAGCGGGAACGGGCGAGCAGTACTTC.

The sample holds a few counts of this clone. This sequence joins TRBV4-3 and TRBJ2-1; D might be TRBD1 or TRBD2, each matching 5 bases. This CDR3 has 14 residues. V gave up 1 base and J gave up 7 bases, with 11 bases separating them. Germline V gene data show CDR1 as LGHNA and CDR2 as YSLEER. DNA of the CDR3: TGCGCCAGCAGCCAAGTCGTTTGGGGGAATGAGCAGTTCTTC. Its protein is CASSQVVWGNEQFF.